The clone carrying this T cell receptor (beta chain) was seen more than once but under ten times. This specimen belongs to a study of read filtering for tumor transcriptome and immune sequencing. Overall study: Patients were about 17 male and around 13 female, mean age 65.9 years, range roughly 45 to 85. TCR-mapped reads were about 3.5 to 10.27 million with IR-seq versus roughly 75 to 1,400 with RNA-seq.

Sampling of bone marrow took place during active disease in every patient. The V and J ends lost 0 bases and 9 bases, in that order; junction bases with no gene match: 10. CDR1 is SGHRS, CDR2 YFSETQ, per germline. The CDR3 has 17 residues. From approximately 430 ng of RNA, a library with molecular barcoded alpha/delta and beta/gamma adaptors was made. TCRdb analysed the reads with MiXCR anew, one entry per CDR3 protein. The sample consists of about 57,000 distinct CDR3 sequences, roughly 20% of them appearing once. V and J are TRBV5-1 and TRBJ2-1; 12 nucleotides match TRBD2. The sequenced material came from a population of CD138-negative cells sorted from bone marrow. The receptor's source is a donor at least 40 years old with multiple myeloma. The CDR3 spells CASSLDLAGGLIREQFF. The CDR3 DNA reads as TGCGCCAGCAGCTTGGATCTAGCGGGGGGGCTCATTCGTGAGCAGTTCTTC.